Below, 23 T cell receptor beta chains from the same sample are listed, as sequenced in a study of blood T cell repertoires in COVID-19. Assay used: immunoSEQ multiplex PCR; TCRdb lists only in-frame clones, some missing. This sample has around 700,000 clones, with approximately 90% found just once. Sequenced input: peripheral blood. These receptor sequences come from a woman under 30 with acute or convalescent COVID-19.

CDR3 sequence: CASSGSGTNNSPLHF. The CDR3 DNA reads as TGTGCCAGCAGCGGGTCCGGGACAAATAATTCACCCCTCCACTTT. The rearrangement joins TRBV9 to TRBJ1-6; a possible D gene is TRBD1 (6 bases). This CDR3 contains 15 residues. Germline loops: CDR1 SGDLS, CDR2 YYNGEE. The V end was cut by 3 bases, the J end by 5 bases, with 12 bases between.

J is TRBJ1-6 and V is TRBV18; a weak D match, TRBD1 (6 bases). Germline CDR1 reads KGHSH; CDR2 reads LQKENI. The CDR3 covers 14 residues. Trimming removed 4 bases from V and 7 bases from J, with 11 bases in between. DNA of the CDR3: TGTGCCAGCTCACAGGGGACAAGAAATTCACCCCTCCACTTT. Amino acid sequence: CASSQGTRNSPLHF.

J is TRBJ1-2 and V is TRBV27, with D possibly TRBD1 on 6 matching bases. Germline V gene lookup returns CDR1 MNHEY and CDR2 SMNVEV (reference sequence). The CDR3 covers 15 residues. V was pared by 6 bases and J by 8 bases, with 22 bases between. As DNA, the CDR3 is TGTGCCAGCAGATCATCCGGGACTCCGGGGGGCGGCTACACCTTC. Translated: CASRSSGTPGGGYTF.

This clone was seen only a few times. V and J are TRBV6-6 and TRBJ2-7, with D possibly matching TRBD1 (5 bases). V dropped 0 bases and J dropped 5 bases, with 8 bases sitting between them. Germline V gene sequence: CDR1 MNHNY, CDR2 SVGAGI (reference sequence). This CDR3 region has 13 residues. For the CDR3, the DNA is TGTGCCAGCAGTTACTCGAAGGGGAACGAGCAGTACTTC. Translated, it gives CASSYSKGNEQYF.

This clone has just one count. The chain links TRBV5-1 to TRBJ1-4; 7 nucleotides line up with TRBD1. The CDR3 length is 15 residues. Germline-derived CDR1 and CDR2 are SGHRS and YFSETQ. V lost 4 bases and J lost 7; bases outside the gene matches: 10. The CDR3 DNA reads TGCGCCAGCAGCAATCTCCCTGACAGGGTTGAAAAACTGTTTTTT. Amino acids: CASSNLPDRVEKLFF.

V is TRBV5-5 and J is TRBJ1-3; 7 nucleotides align to TRBD1. CDR3 length: 15 residues. The junction had 4 bases not matched to a gene; V was cut back by 4 bases and J by 0 bases. Germline V gene lookup returns CDR1 SGHKS and CDR2 YYEKEE (reference sequence). The chain's CDR3 is CASSRGDSSGNTIYF. Written as DNA, the CDR3 is TGTGCCAGCAGCCGAGGGGACAGCTCTGGAAACACCATATATTTT.

The chain employs TRBV28 and TRBJ1-1; D is possibly TRBD1 (5 bases). Trimming pared 4 bases from V and 2 bases from J, leaving 8 bases between. Per the germline V gene, CDR1 is MDHEN and CDR2 is SYDVKM. This CDR3 has 13 amino acids. The CDR3 loop is CASSWGLNTEAFF. CDR3 DNA sequence: TGTGCCAGCAGTTGGGGACTTAACACTGAAGCTTTCTTT.

This chain connects TRBV19 to TRBJ1-1; 11 bases line up with TRBD1. Trimming took 8 bases from V and 3 from J; bases not matched to a gene: 8. This CDR3 region has 15 residues. Germline lookup yields CDR1 LNHDA and CDR2 SQIVND (reference sequence). The CDR3 sequence is CASGDRGSIYTEAFF. Here the CDR3 DNA reads TGTGCCAGTGGGGACAGGGGGAGCATTTACACTGAAGCTTTCTTT.

This chain connects TRBV24-1 to TRBJ2-2; maybe TRBD2 (6 bases). The V end was cut by 5 bases, the J end by 5 bases, with 8 bases between. Germline V gives CDR1 KGHDR, CDR2 SFDVKD. The CDR3 runs to 13 residues. The CDR3 nucleotides read TGTGCCACCAGTGGCGGGGAGACCGGGGAGCTGTTTTTT. Translating it yields CATSGGETGELFF.

The chain links TRBV9 to TRBJ1-2; D may be TRBD1 (6 bases). The V end lost 0 bases, the J end lost 8 bases, and 14 bases lay between the germline ends. Germline lookup yields CDR1 SGDLS and CDR2 YYNGEE. This CDR3 has 14 residues. The CDR3 loop is CASSVAGATKGYTF. The CDR3, as DNA: TGTGCCAGCAGCGTAGCAGGGGCTACGAAAGGCTACACCTTC.

The genes are TRBV27 and TRBJ2-1; TRBD1 matches 7 bases. Losses at the gene ends were 2 bases for V and 3 bases for J; bases not matched to a gene: 4. This CDR3 contains 15 residues. Per germline, CDR1 MNHEY and CDR2 SMNVEV (reference sequence). CDR3 DNA: TGTGCCAGCAGTTTAGTTGGGACAGACTACAATGAGCAGTTCTTC. Encoded protein: CASSLVGTDYNEQFF.

This chain connects TRBV19 to TRBJ2-3; 10 positions match TRBD1. Trimming cost V 3 bases and J 5 bases; bases outside gene matches: 2. Germline assignment: CDR1 LNHDA and CDR2 SQIVND (reference sequence). The CDR3 is made up of 14 amino acids. CDR3 nucleotides: TGTGCCAGTAGTATGACAGGGGGCAAAGATACGCAGTATTTT. This translates into CASSMTGGKDTQYF.

The gene calls are TRBV4-1 and TRBJ2-7; maybe TRBD2 (6 bases). Germline V gives CDR1 MGHRA, CDR2 YSYEKL. Trimming took off 1 base at V and 10 bases at J, with 20 bases between the two ends. The CDR3 has 15 residues. CDR3 protein: CASSQASGRDFLQYF. CDR3 bases: TGCGCCAGCAGCCAAGCCTCCGGCCGGGACTTCCTCCAGTACTTC.

This clone was seen just once. The rearrangement links TRBV30 to TRBJ2-6, with 10 nucleotides matching TRBD1. Germline CDR1 reads GTSNPN; CDR2 reads SVGIG (reference sequence). The J segment lost 2 bases and the V segment lost 0 bases, leaving 10 bases of the junction unmatched. The CDR3 runs to 19 residues. CDR3 loop: CAWSVLWVGQGAGANVLTF. CDR3 in DNA: TGTGCCTGGAGTGTTCTATGGGTCGGACAGGGGGCTGGGGCCAACGTCCTGACTTTC.

The chain joins TRBV6-4 to TRBJ2-3; 9 nucleotides agree with TRBD2. With 2 bases clipped from V and 0 bases from J, the junction kept 0 bases outside the gene matches. Germline V gene data show CDR1 as MRHNA and CDR2 as SNTAGT. This CDR3 region has 15 residues. The CDR3 sequence is CASSDLAGSTDTQYF. The CDR3 coding sequence is TGTGCCAGCAGTGACCTAGCGGGGAGCACAGATACGCAGTATTTT.

The chain recombines TRBV27 with TRBJ2-3; 7 bases match TRBD1. Trimming removed 3 bases from V and 6 bases from J; junction bases left unmatched: 18. Germline V gene lookup returns CDR1 MNHEY and CDR2 SMNVEV (reference sequence). The CDR3 is 18 amino acids. The CDR3 loop reads CASSLYRGPPGDWDTQYF. CDR3 bases: TGTGCCAGCAGTTTGTACAGGGGTCCCCCGGGTGATTGGGATACGCAGTATTTT.

The chain has TRBV28 and TRBJ1-1, with D possibly matching TRBD1 (5 bases). With 4 bases removed from V and 0 bases from J, the gap between germline ends came to 12 bases. The V gene's germline CDR1 is MDHEN and CDR2 SYDVKM. The CDR3 covers 15 residues. Here the CDR3 DNA reads TGTGCCAGCAGTTCCCTGGACATTTTGAACACTGAAGCTTTCTTT. Its protein product is CASSSLDILNTEAFF.

Note on this clone: Other nucleotide sequences from this sample produce the same CDR3. The J gene is TRBJ1-2, the V gene TRBV3-1 (or the pseudogene TRBV3-2); TRBD1 matches at 7 bases. The CDR3 spans 13 residues. V was pared by 4 bases and J by 4 bases, with 3 bases of the junction left unmatched. Germline V gene sequence: CDR1 LGHDT, CDR2 YNNKEL (reference sequence). CDR3 loop: CASSLRDSYGYTF. The CDR3 nucleotides read TGTGCCAGCAGCCTCCGGGACAGCTATGGCTACACCTTC.

The DNA of the CDR3 is TGTGCCAGCTCGACAGGATTCAACTATGGCTACACCTTC. Translating it yields CASSTGFNYGYTF. The chain links TRBV19 to TRBJ1-2; D might be TRBD1 (6 bases). Germline V gene sequence: CDR1 LNHDA, CDR2 SQIVND (reference sequence). The ends were cut back, 9 bases at V and 2 bases at J, with 13 bases in the middle. CDR3 length: 13 residues.

The chain joins TRBV30 to TRBJ1-1; tentatively, D is TRBD1 (5 bases). The germline CDR1 and CDR2 sequences are GTSNPN and SVGIG (reference sequence). The CDR3 covers 17 residues. The V end lost 0 bases, the J end lost 2 bases, and 19 bases lay between the germline ends. CDR3 in amino acids: CAWSVKVGGGINTEAFF. CDR3 coding DNA: TGTGCCTGGAGTGTAAAGGTTGGGGGGGGTATAAACACTGAAGCTTTCTTT.

Written as DNA, the CDR3 is TGTGCCACCAGCAGAGGGCTCCTGACAGGGGGTTACTATGGCTACACCTTC. This translates into CATSRGLLTGGYYGYTF. The V call is TRBV15, the J call TRBJ1-2; 9 bases agree with TRBD1. The CDR3 totals 17 residues. CDR1 and CDR2 from the germline V gene are LNHNV and YYDKDF (reference sequence). V trimming: 1 base; J trimming: 3 bases; junction bases outside the gene matches: 9.

This rearrangement joins TRBV5-1 to TRBJ1-6; D remains unclear. The CDR3 totals 13 residues. Trimming pared 6 bases from V and 8 bases from J, leaving 12 bases between. The V gene's germline CDR1 is SGHRS and CDR2 YFSETQ. CDR3 in DNA: TGCGCCAGCACGGGAGACCTGGATTCACCCCTCCACTTT. This translates into CASTGDLDSPLHF.

This clone showed up just once. The chain uses TRBV12-5 and TRBJ1-5; the match to TRBD1 covers 9 bases. In germline, CDR1 is LGHNT, CDR2 FRNRAP. There are 15 residues in the CDR3. Trimming cost V 4 bases and J 5 bases; bases outside gene matches: 6. The CDR3 is CASGSRDREDQPQHF. The CDR3 coding sequence is TGTGCTAGTGGTTCCCGGGACAGGGAGGATCAGCCCCAGCATTTT.